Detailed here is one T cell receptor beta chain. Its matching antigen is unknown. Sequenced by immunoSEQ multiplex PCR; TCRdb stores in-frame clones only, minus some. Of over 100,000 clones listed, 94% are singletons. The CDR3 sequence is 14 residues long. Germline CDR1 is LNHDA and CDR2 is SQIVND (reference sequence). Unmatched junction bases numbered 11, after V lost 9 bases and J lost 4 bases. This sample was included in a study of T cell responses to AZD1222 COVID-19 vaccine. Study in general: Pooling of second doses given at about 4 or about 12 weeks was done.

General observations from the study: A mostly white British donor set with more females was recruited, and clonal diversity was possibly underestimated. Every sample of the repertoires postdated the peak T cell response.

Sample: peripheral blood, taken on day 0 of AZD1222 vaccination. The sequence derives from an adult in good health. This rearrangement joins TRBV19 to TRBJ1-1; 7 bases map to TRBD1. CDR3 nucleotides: TGTGCCAGACGGAAAGGGGGCGAGGGCACTGAAGCTTTCTTT. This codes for CARRKGGEGTEAFF.